This entry features one T cell receptor beta chain sequence. No antigen is known for it. This entry is derived from a study of monozygotic twins with inflammatory bowel disease. The study's findings and limits: Healthy twins showed more clonotype sharing with others than IBD patients, especially patients with disease activity.

There are 15 residues in the CDR3. TCR libraries were prepared from roughly 3,300 ng total RNA each. TCRdb reprocessed the 5' RACE reads, with one entry per CDR3 protein and no DNA. This listing includes approximately 400,000 distinct CDR3 sequences. The chain joins TRBV12-3 or TRBV12-4 to TRBJ1-6. This sequence was found in a human donor with ulcerative colitis or Crohn's disease, or a healthy co-twin of an affected twin (not recorded which). The sample comprised blood. The CDR3 sequence: CASSLQGPYNSPLHF.